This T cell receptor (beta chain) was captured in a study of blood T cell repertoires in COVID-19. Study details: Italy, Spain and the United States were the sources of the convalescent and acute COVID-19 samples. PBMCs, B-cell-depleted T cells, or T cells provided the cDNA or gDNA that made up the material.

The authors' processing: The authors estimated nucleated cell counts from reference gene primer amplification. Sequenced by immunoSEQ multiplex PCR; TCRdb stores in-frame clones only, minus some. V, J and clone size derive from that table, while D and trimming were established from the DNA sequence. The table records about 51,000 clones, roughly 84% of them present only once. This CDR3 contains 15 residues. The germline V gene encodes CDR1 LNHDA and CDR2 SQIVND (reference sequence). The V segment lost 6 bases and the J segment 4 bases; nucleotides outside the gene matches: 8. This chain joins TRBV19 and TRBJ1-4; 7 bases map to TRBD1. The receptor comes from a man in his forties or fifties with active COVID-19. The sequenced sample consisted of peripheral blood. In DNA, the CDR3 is TGTGCCAGTAGGCCCTGGGACAGTTATAATGAAAAACTGTTTTTT. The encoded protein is CASRPWDSYNEKLFF.